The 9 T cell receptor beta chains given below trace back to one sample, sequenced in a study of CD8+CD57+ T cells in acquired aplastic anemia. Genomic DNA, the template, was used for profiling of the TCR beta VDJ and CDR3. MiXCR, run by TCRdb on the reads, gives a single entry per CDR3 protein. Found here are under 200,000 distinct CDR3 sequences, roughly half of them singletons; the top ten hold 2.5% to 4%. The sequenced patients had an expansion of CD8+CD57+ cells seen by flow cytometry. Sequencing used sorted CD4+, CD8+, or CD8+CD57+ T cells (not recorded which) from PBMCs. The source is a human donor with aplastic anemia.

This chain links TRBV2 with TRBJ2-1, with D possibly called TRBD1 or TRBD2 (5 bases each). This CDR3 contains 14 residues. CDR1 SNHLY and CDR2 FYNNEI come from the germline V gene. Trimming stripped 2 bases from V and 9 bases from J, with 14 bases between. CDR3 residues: CASSERGGALEQFF. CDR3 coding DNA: TGTGCCAGCAGTGAACGGGGTGGGGCCCTTGAGCAGTTCTTC.

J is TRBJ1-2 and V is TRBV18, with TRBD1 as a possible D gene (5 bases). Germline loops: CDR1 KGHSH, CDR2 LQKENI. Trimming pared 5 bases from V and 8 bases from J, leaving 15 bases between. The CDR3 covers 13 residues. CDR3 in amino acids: CASSTLEQAGYTF. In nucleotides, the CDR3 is TGTGCCAGCTCAACTCTAGAACAGGCCGGCTACACCTTC. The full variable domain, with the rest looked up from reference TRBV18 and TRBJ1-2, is NAGVMQNPRHLVRRRGQEARLRCSPMKGHSHVYWYRQLPEEGLKFMVYLQKENIIDESGMPKERFSAEFPKEGPSILRIQQVVRGDSAAYFCASSTLEQAGYTFGSGTRLTVV.

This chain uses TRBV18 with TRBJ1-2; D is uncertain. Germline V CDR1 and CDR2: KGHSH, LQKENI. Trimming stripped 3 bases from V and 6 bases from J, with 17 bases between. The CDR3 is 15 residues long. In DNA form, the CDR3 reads TGTGCCAGCTCACCCCGGGCAGAGGATTTCGATGGCTACACCTTC. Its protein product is CASSPRAEDFDGYTF.

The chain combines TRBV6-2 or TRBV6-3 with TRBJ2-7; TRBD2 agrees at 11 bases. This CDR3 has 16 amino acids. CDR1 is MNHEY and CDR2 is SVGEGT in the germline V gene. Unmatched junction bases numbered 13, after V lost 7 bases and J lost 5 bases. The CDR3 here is CASTRPTSGSTHEQYF. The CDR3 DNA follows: TGTGCCAGCACTCGGCCTACTAGCGGGAGTACCCACGAGCAGTACTTC.

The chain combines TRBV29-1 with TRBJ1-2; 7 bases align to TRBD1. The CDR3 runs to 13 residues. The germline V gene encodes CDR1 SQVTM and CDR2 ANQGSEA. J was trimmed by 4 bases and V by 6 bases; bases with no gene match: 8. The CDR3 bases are TGCAGCGTAGATACAGGGGCCCCCTATGGCTACACCTTC. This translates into CSVDTGAPYGYTF. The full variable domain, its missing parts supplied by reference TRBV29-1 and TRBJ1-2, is SAVISQKPSRDICQRGTSLTIQCQVDSQVTMMFWYRQQPGQSLTLIATANQGSEATYESGFVIDKFPISRPNLTFSTLTVSNMSPEDSSIYLCSVDTGAPYGYTFGSGTRLTVV.

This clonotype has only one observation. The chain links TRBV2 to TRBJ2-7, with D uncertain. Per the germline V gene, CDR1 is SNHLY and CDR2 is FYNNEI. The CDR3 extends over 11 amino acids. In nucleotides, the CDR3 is TGTGCCAGCAGGATCTCCTATGAGCAGTACGTC. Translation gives CASRISYEQYV.

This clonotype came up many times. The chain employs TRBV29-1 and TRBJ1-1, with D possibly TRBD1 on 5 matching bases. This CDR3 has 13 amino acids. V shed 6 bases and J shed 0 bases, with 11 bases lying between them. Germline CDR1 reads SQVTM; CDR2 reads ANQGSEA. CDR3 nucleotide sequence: TGCAGCGTCAGGGCGGGATTGAACACTGAAGCTTTCTTT. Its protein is CSVRAGLNTEAFF.

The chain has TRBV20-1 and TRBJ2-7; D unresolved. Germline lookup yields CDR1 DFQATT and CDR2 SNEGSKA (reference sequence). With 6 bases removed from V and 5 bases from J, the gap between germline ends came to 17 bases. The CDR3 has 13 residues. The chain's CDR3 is CSATSVEVNEQYF. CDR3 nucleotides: TGCAGTGCCACCAGCGTCGAGGTCAACGAGCAGTACTTC.

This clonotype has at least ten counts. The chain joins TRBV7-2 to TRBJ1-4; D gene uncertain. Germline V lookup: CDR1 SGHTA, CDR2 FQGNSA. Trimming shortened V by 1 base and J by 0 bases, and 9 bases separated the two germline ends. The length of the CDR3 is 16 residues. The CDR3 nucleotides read TGTGCCAGCAGCTTAGGGGCGGGTACAACTAATGAAAAACTGTTTTTT. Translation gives CASSLGAGTTNEKLFF. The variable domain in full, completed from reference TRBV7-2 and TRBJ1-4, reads GAGVSQSPSNKVTEKGKDVELRCDPISGHTALYWYRQSLGQGLEFLIYFQGNSAPDKSGLPSDRFSAERTGGSVSTLTIQRTQQEDSAVYLCASSLGAGTTNEKLFFGSGTQLSVL.